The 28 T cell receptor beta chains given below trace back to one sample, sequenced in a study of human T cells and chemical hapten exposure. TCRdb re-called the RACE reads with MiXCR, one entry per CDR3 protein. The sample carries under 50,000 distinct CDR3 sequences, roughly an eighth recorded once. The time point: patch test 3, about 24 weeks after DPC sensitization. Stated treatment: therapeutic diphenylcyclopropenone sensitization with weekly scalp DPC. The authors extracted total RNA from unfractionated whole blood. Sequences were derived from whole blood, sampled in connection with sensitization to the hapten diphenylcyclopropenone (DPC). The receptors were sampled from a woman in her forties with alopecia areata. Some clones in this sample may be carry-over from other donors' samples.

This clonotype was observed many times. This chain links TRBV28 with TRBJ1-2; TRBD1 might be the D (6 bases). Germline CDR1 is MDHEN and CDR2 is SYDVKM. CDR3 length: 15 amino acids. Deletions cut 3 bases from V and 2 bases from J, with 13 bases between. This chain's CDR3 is CASSFFNRGNYGYTF. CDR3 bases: TGTGCCAGCAGTTTTTTCAATAGGGGGAACTATGGCTACACCTTC.

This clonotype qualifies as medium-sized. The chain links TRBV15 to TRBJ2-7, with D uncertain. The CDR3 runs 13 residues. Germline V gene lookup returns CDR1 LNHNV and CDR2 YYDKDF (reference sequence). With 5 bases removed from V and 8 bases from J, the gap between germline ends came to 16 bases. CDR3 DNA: TGTGCCACCAGCGGGGTCTCTTTTGGTCAGCAGTACTTC. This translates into CATSGVSFGQQYF.

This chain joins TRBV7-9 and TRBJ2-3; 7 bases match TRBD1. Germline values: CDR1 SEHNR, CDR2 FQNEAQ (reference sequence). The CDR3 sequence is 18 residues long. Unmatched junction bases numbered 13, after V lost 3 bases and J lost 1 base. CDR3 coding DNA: TGTGCCAGCAGCTTCCTACCCGGGACAGCCCCTGGCACAGATACGCAGTATTTT. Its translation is CASSFLPGTAPGTDTQYF.

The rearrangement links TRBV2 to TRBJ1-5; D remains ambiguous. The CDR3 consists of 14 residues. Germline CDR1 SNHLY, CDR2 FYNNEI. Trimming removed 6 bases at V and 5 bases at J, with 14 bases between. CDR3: CASREIYRDQPQHF. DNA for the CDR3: TGTGCCAGCAGAGAGATCTACCGGGATCAGCCCCAGCATTTT.

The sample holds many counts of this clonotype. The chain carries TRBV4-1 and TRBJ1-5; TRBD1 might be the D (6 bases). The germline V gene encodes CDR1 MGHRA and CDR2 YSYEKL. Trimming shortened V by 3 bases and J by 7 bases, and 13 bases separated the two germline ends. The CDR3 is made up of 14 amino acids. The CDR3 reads CASSQSIGGQPQHF. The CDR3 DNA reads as TGCGCCAGCAGCCAGAGCATAGGGGGACAGCCCCAGCATTTT.

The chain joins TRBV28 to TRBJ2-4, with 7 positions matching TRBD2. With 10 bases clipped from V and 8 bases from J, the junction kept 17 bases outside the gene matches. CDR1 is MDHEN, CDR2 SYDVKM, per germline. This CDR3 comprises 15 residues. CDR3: CATSLGGGVVDIQYF. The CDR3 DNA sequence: TGTGCCACCTCTTTAGGCGGGGGAGTGGTGGACATTCAGTACTTC.

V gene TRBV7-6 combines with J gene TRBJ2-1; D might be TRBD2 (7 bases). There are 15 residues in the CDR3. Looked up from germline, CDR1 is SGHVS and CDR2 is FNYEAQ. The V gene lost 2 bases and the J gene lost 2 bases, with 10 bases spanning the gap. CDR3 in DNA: TGTGCCAGCAGCTTACGGGGGGCCCCCTACAATGAGCAGTTCTTC. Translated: CASSLRGAPYNEQFF.

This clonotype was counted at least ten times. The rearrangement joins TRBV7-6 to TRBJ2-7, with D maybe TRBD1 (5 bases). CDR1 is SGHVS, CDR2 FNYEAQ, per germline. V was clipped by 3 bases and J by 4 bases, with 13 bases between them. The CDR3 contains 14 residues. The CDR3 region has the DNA TGTGCCAGCAGCTTCGGGCAGGGTGGGTACGAGCAGTACTTC. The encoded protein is CASSFGQGGYEQYF.

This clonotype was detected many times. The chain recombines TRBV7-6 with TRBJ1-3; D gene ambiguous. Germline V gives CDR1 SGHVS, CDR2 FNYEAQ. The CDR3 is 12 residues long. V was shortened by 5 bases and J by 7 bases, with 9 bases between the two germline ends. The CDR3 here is CASSPPENTIYF. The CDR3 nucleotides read TGTGCCAGCAGCCCCCCGGAGAACACCATATATTTT.

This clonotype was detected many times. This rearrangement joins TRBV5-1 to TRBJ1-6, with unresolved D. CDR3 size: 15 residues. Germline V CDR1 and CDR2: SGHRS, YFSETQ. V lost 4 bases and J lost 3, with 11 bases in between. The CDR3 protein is CASSAEDFYNSPLHF. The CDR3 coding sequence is TGCGCCAGCAGCGCCGAAGACTTCTATAATTCACCCCTCCACTTT.

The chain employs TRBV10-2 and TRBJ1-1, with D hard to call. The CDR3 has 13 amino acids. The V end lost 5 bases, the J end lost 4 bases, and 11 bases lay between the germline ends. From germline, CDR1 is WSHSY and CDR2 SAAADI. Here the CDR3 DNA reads TGCGCCAGCAGTTCGGACGGTATCACTGAAGCTTTCTTT. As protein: CASSSDGITEAFF.

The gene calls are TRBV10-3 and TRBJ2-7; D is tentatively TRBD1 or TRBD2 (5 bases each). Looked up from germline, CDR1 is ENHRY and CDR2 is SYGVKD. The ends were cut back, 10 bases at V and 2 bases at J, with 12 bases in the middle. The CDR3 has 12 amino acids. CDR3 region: CATGTQAYEQYF. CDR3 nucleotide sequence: TGTGCCACCGGGACCCAAGCCTACGAGCAGTACTTC.

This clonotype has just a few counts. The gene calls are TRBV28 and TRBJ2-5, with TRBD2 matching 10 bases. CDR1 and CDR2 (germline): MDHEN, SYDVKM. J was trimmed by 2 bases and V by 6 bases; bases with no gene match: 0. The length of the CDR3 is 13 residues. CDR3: CASRLAGQETQYF. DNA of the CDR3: TGTGCCAGCAGACTAGCGGGACAAGAGACCCAGTACTTC.

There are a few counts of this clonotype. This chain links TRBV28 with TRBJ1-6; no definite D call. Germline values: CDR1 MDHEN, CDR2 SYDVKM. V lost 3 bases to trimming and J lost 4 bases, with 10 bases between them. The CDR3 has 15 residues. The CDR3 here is CASSLDREYNSPLHF. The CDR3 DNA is TGTGCCAGCAGTTTGGATCGCGAGTATAATTCACCCCTCCACTTT.

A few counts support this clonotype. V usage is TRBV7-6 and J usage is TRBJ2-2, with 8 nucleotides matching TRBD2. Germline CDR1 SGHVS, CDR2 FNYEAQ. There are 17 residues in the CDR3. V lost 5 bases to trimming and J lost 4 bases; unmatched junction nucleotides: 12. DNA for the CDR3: TGTGCCAGCAGCCCCTACGGGGGGGGCGCGTTCACCGGGGAGCTGTTTTTT. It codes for CASSPYGGGAFTGELFF.

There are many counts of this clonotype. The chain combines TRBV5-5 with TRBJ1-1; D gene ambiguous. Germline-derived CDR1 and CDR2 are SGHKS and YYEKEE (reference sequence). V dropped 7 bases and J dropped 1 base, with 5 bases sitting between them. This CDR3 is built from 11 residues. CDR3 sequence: CASLSNTEAFF. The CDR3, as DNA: TGTGCCAGCCTCTCGAACACTGAAGCTTTCTTT.

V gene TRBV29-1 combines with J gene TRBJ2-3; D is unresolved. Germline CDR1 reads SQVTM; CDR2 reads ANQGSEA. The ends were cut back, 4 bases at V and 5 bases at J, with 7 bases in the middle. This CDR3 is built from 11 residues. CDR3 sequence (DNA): TGCAGCGTTGGCCTCGGAGATACGCAGTATTTT. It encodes CSVGLGDTQYF.

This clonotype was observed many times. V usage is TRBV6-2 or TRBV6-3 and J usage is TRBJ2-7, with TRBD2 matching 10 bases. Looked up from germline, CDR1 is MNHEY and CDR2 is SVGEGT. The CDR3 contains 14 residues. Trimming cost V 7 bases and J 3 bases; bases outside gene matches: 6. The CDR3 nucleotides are TGTGCCAGCACCCTAGCGGGGGACCGCTACGAGCAGTACTTC. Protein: CASTLAGDRYEQYF.

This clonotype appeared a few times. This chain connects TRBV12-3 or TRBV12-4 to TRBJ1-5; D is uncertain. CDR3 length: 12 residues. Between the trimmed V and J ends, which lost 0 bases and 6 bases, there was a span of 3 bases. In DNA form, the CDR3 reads TGTGCCAGCAGTTTAGCGACTCAGCCCCAGCATTTT. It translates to CASSLATQPQHF.

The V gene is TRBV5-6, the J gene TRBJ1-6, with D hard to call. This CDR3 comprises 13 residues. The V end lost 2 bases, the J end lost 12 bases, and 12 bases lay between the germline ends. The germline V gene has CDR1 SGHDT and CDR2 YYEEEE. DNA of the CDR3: TGTGCCAGCAGCTTCGGCCCATTGGTACCCCTCCACTTT. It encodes CASSFGPLVPLHF.

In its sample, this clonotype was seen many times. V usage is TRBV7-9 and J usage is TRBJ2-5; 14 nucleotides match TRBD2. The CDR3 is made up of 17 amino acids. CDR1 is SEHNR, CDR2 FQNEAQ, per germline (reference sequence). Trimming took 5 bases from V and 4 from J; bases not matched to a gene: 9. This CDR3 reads CASSPTSGRARGETQYF. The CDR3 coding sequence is TGTGCCAGCAGCCCGACTAGCGGGAGGGCCCGGGGAGAGACCCAGTACTTC.

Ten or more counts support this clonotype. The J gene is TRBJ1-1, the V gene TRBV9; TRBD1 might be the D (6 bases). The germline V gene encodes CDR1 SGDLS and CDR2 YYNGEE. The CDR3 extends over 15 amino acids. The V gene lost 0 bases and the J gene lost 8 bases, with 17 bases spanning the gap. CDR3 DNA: TGTGCCAGCAGCGTAGCCCCCAGCGGGGGGCAAGAAGCTTTCTTT. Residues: CASSVAPSGGQEAFF.

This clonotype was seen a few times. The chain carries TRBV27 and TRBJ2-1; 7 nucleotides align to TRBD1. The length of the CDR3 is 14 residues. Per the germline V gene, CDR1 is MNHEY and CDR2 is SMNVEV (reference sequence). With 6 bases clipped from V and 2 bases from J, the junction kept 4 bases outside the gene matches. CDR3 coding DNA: TGTGCCAGCAGGGGCAGGGGGACCTACAATGAGCAGTTCTTC. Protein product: CASRGRGTYNEQFF.

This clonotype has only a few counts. CDR3 coding DNA: TGTGCCAGCAGTTTGGTAGGGTCGGACGGGGAGCTGTTTTTT. It specifies CASSLVGSDGELFF. The chain carries TRBV28 and TRBJ2-2, with no clear D. V lost 3 bases to trimming and J lost 7 bases, with 12 bases between them. Germline V gene sequence: CDR1 MDHEN, CDR2 SYDVKM. The CDR3 is 14 residues long. Together with reference TRBV28 and TRBJ2-2, the CDR3 gives the full variable domain: DVKVTQSSRYLVKRTGEKVFLECVQDMDHENMFWYRQDPGLGLRLIYFSYDVKMKEKGDIPEGYSVSREKKERFSLILESASTNQTSMYLCASSLVGSDGELFFGEGSRLTVL.

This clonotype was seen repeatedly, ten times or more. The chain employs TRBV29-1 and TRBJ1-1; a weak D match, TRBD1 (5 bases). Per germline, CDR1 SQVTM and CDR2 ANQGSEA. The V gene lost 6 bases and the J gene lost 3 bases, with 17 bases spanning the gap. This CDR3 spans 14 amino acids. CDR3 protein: CSVARQKTDTEAFF. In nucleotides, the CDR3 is TGCAGCGTAGCCAGACAGAAGACAGACACTGAAGCTTTCTTT.

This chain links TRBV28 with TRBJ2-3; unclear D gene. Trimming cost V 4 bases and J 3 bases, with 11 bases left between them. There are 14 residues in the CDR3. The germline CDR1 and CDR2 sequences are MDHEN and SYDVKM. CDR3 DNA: TGTGCCAGCAGTTCTCATTCCGGGACAGATACGCAGTATTTT. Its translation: CASSSHSGTDTQYF.

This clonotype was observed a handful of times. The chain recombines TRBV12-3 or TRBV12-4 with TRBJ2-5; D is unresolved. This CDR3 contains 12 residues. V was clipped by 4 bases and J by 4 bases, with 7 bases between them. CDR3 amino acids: CASSSPLETQYF. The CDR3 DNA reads TGTGCCAGCAGTTCCCCCCTAGAGACCCAGTACTTC.

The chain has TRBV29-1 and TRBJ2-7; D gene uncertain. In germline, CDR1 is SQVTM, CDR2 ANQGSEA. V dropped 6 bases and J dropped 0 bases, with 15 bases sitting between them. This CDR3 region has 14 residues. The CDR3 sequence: CSVSDRVSSYEQYF. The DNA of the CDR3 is TGCAGCGTCAGCGACCGGGTTAGCTCCTACGAGCAGTACTTC.